A selection of T cell receptor beta chains follows, all from one sample in a study of blood T cell repertoires in COVID-19. Assay: immunoSEQ multiplex PCR; the TCRdb copy retains only in-frame clones and omits some. This sample has about 140,000 clones, with around three quarters found just once. Source material: peripheral blood. These receptors all stem from an elderly man with acute or convalescent COVID-19. Each CDR3 is given with its conserved first and last residue. The D gene is left open where the match is weak. Clone sizes are given selectively: once, few, many, or a class where the clone is expanded.

>once|TRBV15|-|TRBJ2-7
TGTGCCACCAGCAGAGATCACAGGGTGGGTAACGAGCAGTACTTC
CATSRDHRVGNEQYF
>-|TRBV2|TRBD1|TRBJ2-1
TGTGCCAGCAGTGAAGCTGGGGCAGGGGGCCGTAATGAGCAGTTCTTC
CASSEAGAGGRNEQFF
>-|TRBV5-1|TRBD2|TRBJ2-7
TGCGCCAGCAGCGGGGTGGACAAAACGGGAGGCGAGCAGTACTTC
CASSGVDKTGGEQYF
>few|TRBV7-8|TRBD1|TRBJ2-2
TGTGCCAGCAGCTCGGGACAGGCGAACACCGGGGAGCTGTTTTTT
CASSSGQANTGELFF
>once|TRBV24-1|TRBD1|TRBJ1-1
TGTGCCACCAGTGGATCACAGGGGGTCGACACTGAAGCTTTCTTT
CATSGSQGVDTEAFF
>once|TRBV4-2|-|TRBJ1-1
TGTGCCAGCAGCCGACAGCCCGATTCGAACACTGAAGCTTTCTTT
CASSRQPDSNTEAFF
>-|TRBV28|TRBD1|TRBJ1-5
TGTGCCAGCCGGGGACAGGGAAGTACTCAGCCCCAGCATTTT
CASRGQGSTQPQHF
>-|TRBV28|-|TRBJ1-6
TGTGCCAGCAGTGGGAGGTCACCCCTCCACTTT
CASSGRSPLHF
>-|TRBV18|-|TRBJ2-7
TGTGCCAGCTCACGAACCGAACAGGGAGCAAACGAGCAGTACTTC
CASSRTEQGANEQYF
>-|TRBV9|TRBD2|TRBJ2-1
TGTGCCAGCAGCGTAGGGGCTAGCGGGGGGGCCCGGAATGAGCAGTTCTTC
CASSVGASGGARNEQFF
>-|TRBV5-4|-|TRBJ2-7
TGTGCCAGCAGCTTGTATCCCTACGAGCAGTACTTC
CASSLYPYEQYF
>-|TRBV5-6|-|TRBJ2-3
TGTGCCAGCTGTGGACAGTCACTGTCCACAGATACGCAGTATTTT
CASCGQSLSTDTQYF
>few|TRBV3-1/TRBV3-2|-|TRBJ1-6
TGTGCCAGCAGCCCCCTAGATAATTCACCCCTCCACTTT
CASSPLDNSPLHF
>few|TRBV6-6|-|TRBJ2-7
TGTGCCAGCAGCCGACAAGACCCCCGTGAGGGAGGCTACGAGCAGTACTTC
CASSRQDPREGGYEQYF
>-|TRBV7-8|TRBD1|TRBJ2-2
TGTGCCAGCAGCTCGTTGAGGACAGGCCGTATTCCCGGGGAGCTGTTTTTT
CASSSLRTGRIPGELFF
>-|TRBV2|-|TRBJ2-6
TGTGCCAGCAGGTACAGAGACATCCGCTCTGGGGCCAACGTCCTGACTTTC
CASRYRDIRSGANVLTF
>-|TRBV6-2/TRBV6-3|-|TRBJ2-5
TGTGCCAGCAGTCCGCCGCGTAAGACCCAGTACTTC
CASSPPRKTQYF
>-|TRBV6-4|TRBD1|TRBJ1-2
TGTGCCAGCACCTATCGGGACAGGAACTATGGCTACACCTTC
CASTYRDRNYGYTF
>-|TRBV4-2|-|TRBJ2-3
TGTGCCAGCAGCCAAGATCCCCGGACGGGGGATACGCAGTATTTT
CASSQDPRTGDTQYF
>-|TRBV7-2|-|TRBJ1-1
TGTGCCAGCAGCTTCCCCTTGGCAGGGGCCATAAACACTGAAGCTTTCTTT
CASSFPLAGAINTEAFF
>-|TRBV7-2|TRBD1|TRBJ2-7
TGTGCCAGCAGCTTTCGAGGGGGCGTAAGGGACTACGAGCAGTACTTC
CASSFRGGVRDYEQYF